The 20 T cell receptor beta chains below come from one sample, sequenced in a study of T-cell memory formation after mild COVID-19. TCRdb re-called the 5' RACE reads through MiXCR, storing one row per CDR3 protein. Counted here are roughly 250,000 distinct CDR3 sequences, over 15% occurring once; the ten biggest clones make up approximately 20%. Input material: PBMCs or a T cell subset sorted from them (not recorded which). These receptors were obtained from a man younger than 30 who had mild COVID-19 (a few samples of this study predate the infection). Cell type and time point are not known.

This clonotype has more than one count but fewer than ten. The chain links TRBV6-2 or TRBV6-3 to TRBJ2-5; D not resolved. The CDR3 covers 14 residues. Trimming removed 7 bases at V and 3 bases at J, with 15 bases between. Germline values: CDR1 MNHEY, CDR2 SVGEGT. CDR3 sequence reads: CASTLRVGKETQYF. The CDR3 DNA sequence: TGTGCCAGCACCCTACGGGTGGGCAAAGAGACCCAGTACTTC.

The chain has TRBV21-1 and TRBJ1-6; TRBD1 is the table's D call and was not checked against the DNA. TRBV21-1 is given as a pseudogene. There are 15 residues in the CDR3. The DNA for the CDR3 is TGTGCCAGCAGCCCTCGGGGGGAGCTAAATTCACCCCTCCACTTT. Translating gives CASSPRGELNSPLHF.

The chain employs TRBV18 and TRBJ1-2, with D possibly being TRBD1 (5 bases). CDR1 KGHSH and CDR2 LQKENI come from the germline V gene. Between the trimmed V and J ends, which lost 6 bases and 7 bases, there was a span of 18 bases. CDR3 size: 14 residues. The CDR3 here is CASSHGQGASGYTF. The CDR3 DNA is TGTGCCAGCTCCCACGGACAAGGGGCGAGTGGCTACACCTTC.

The CDR3: CASSLLGANVLTF. DNA for the CDR3: TGTGCCAGCAGTTTATTGGGGGCCAACGTCCTGACTTTC. This sequence joins TRBV12-3 or TRBV12-4 and TRBJ2-6; D uncertain. V gave up 2 bases and J gave up 4 bases, with 3 bases separating them. The CDR3 is 13 amino acids.

The V gene is TRBV29-1, the J gene TRBJ1-4; 7 positions agree with TRBD1. Losses at the gene ends were 7 bases for V and 3 bases for J; bases not matched to a gene: 8. This CDR3 spans 14 amino acids. The germline V gene encodes CDR1 SQVTM and CDR2 ANQGSEA. The CDR3 loop reads CSASGGIANEKLFF. CDR3 nucleotide sequence: TGCAGCGCCTCAGGGGGGATAGCTAATGAAAAACTGTTTTTT.

The chain carries TRBV24-1 and TRBJ2-2; D is undetermined. The CDR3 is made up of 15 amino acids. Germline CDR1 is KGHDR and CDR2 is SFDVKD. Between the trimmed V and J ends, which lost 4 bases and 7 bases, there was a span of 15 bases. CDR3 protein: CATSEPNSLGGELFF. The CDR3 DNA sequence: TGTGCCACCAGTGAGCCTAACAGTTTAGGCGGGGAGCTGTTTTTT.

Ten or more counts support this clonotype. The chain employs TRBV19 and TRBJ2-2; the D is unclear. V was shortened by 10 bases and J by 6 bases, with 6 bases between the two germline ends. The CDR3 consists of 10 residues. Germline CDR1 reads LNHDA; CDR2 reads SQIVND (reference sequence). The CDR3 here is CATRAGELFF. The CDR3 nucleotides are TGTGCCACCCGAGCCGGGGAGCTGTTTTTT.

At least ten counts were recorded for this clonotype. CDR3 loop: CASSEETQYF. The CDR3 DNA is TGTGCCAGCAGTGAAGAGACCCAGTACTTC. The chain combines TRBV25-1 with TRBJ2-5, with D uncertain. Germline V lookup: CDR1 MGHDK, CDR2 SYGVNS. This CDR3 is built from 10 residues. V was trimmed by 2 bases and J by 5 bases, leaving 0 bases between them.

V gene TRBV14 combines with J gene TRBJ1-1; D remains ambiguous. The CDR3 runs 13 residues. Trimming shortened V by 6 bases and J by 0 bases, and 8 bases separated the two germline ends. Germline V gene data show CDR1 as SGHDN and CDR2 as FVKESK. CDR3: CASSKTVNTEAFF. DNA of the CDR3: TGTGCCAGCAGTAAGACGGTGAACACTGAAGCTTTCTTT.

The chain recombines TRBV20-1 with TRBJ2-2; no firm D call. This CDR3 is 15 amino acids long. Germline assignment: CDR1 DFQATT and CDR2 SNEGSKA (reference sequence). Trimming left V 4 bases short and J 6 bases short, with 18 bases between. The CDR3 is CSATSSVQPSGELFF. For the CDR3, the DNA is TGCAGTGCTACCTCCAGCGTTCAACCGTCCGGGGAGCTGTTTTTT.

The chain has TRBV7-6 and TRBJ1-1, with a weak D call TRBD1 (6 bases). This CDR3 contains 14 residues. V lost 3 bases and J 4 bases, leaving 12 bases between the germline ends. The germline V gene has CDR1 SGHVS and CDR2 FNYEAQ. The CDR3 loop reads CASSFPGAGTEAFF. CDR3 DNA sequence: TGTGCCAGCAGCTTCCCGGGGGCCGGCACTGAAGCTTTCTTT.

This clonotype has just a few counts. This chain links TRBV6-2 or TRBV6-3 with TRBJ2-7, with D perhaps TRBD2 (6 bases). CDR3 length equals 12 residues. Trimming took off 10 bases at V and 3 bases at J, with 13 bases between the two ends. CDR1 and CDR2 (germline): MNHEY, SVGEGT. CDR3 sequence: CAISQGGYEQYF. The DNA for the CDR3 is TGTGCCATCAGCCAGGGAGGCTACGAGCAGTACTTC.

This clonotype was detected a few times. The chain recombines TRBV4-1 with TRBJ1-1, with D unresolved. Germline V CDR1 and CDR2: MGHRA, YSYEKL. The CDR3 spans 15 residues. V dropped 4 bases and J dropped 3 bases, with 15 bases sitting between them. CDR3 amino acids: CASSRSIGPYTEAFF. The CDR3 DNA is TGCGCCAGCAGCCGATCAATAGGGCCGTACACTGAAGCTTTCTTT.

This clonotype was counted between two and nine times. The DNA of the CDR3 is TGCGCCAGCAGCCTAGGGGATTTAAATCAGCCCCAGCATTTT. This sequence encodes CASSLGDLNQPQHF. The chain has TRBV5-1 and TRBJ1-5, with D tentatively TRBD1 (5 bases). CDR3 size: 14 residues. The germline gives CDR1 SGHRS, CDR2 YFSETQ. Trimming took off 4 bases at V and 4 bases at J, with 12 bases between the two ends.

This chain connects TRBV12-3 or TRBV12-4 to TRBJ1-6; tentative D call: TRBD1 (5 bases). The CDR3 is 12 amino acids. The ends were cut back, 3 bases at V and 13 bases at J, with 10 bases in the middle. The CDR3 coding sequence is TGTGCCAGCAGTTTGGGGGAGAATCCCCTCCACTTT. This codes for CASSLGENPLHF.

This clonotype was counted only a few times. Germline is not matched at one junction end, which may reflect a read error. The rearrangement joins TRBV3-1 to TRBJ1-1; TRBD1 aligns across 11 bases. Germline values: CDR1 LGHDT, CDR2 YNNKEL (reference sequence). The CDR3 totals 15 residues. The chain's CDR3 is CASSPLDRGHTEASF. For the CDR3, the DNA is TGTGCCAGCAGCCCCTTGGACAGGGGGCACACTGAAGCTTCCTTT. Full variable domain (outside the CDR3, taken from reference TRBV3-1 and TRBJ1-1): DTAVSQTPKYLVTQMGNDKSIKCEQNLGHDTMYWYKQDSKKFLKIMFSYNNKELIINETVPNRFSPKSPDKAHLNLHINSLELGDSAVYFCASSPLDRGHTEASFGQGTRLTVV.

This clonotype was picked up many times. The chain couples TRBV20-1 to TRBJ2-7; 13 positions agree with TRBD2. CDR1 is DFQATT and CDR2 is SNEGSKA in the germline V gene (reference sequence). This CDR3 spans 17 amino acids. V shed 6 bases, J shed 4 bases, and the junction held 15 bases outside the gene matches. CDR3 sequence: CSAETSGLAGEGYEQYF. CDR3 DNA: TGCAGTGCAGAGACCTCCGGACTAGCGGGGGAGGGGTACGAGCAGTACTTC.

The chain links TRBV25-1 to TRBJ2-3, with a weak D call TRBD1 (5 bases). Trimming took 3 bases from V and 0 from J, leaving 10 bases between them. The CDR3 runs 15 residues. Germline CDR1 MGHDK, CDR2 SYGVNS. The CDR3 DNA is TGTGCCAGCAGTGACACGGACAAGAGCACAGATACGCAGTATTTT. Protein: CASSDTDKSTDTQYF.

This clonotype was recorded a few times. The rearrangement links TRBV7-2 to TRBJ2-5; possible D gene TRBD2, 6 bases. Germline CDR1 reads SGHTA; CDR2 reads FQGNSA. The V end was cut by 5 bases, the J end by 8 bases, with 12 bases between. This CDR3 comprises 12 residues. CDR3 DNA sequence: TGTGCCAGCAGCCCAGGTGCGGGAACCCAGTACTTC. Protein product: CASSPGAGTQYF.

V gene TRBV20-1 combines with J gene TRBJ1-6; a possible D gene is TRBD1 (5 bases). The CDR3 is made up of 13 amino acids. Germline V gene lookup returns CDR1 DFQATT and CDR2 SNEGSKA (reference sequence). With 4 bases removed from V and 4 bases from J, the gap between germline ends came to 8 bases. The CDR3 nucleotides read TGCAGTGCTACCGGGACTTATAATTCACCCCTCCACTTT. It codes for CSATGTYNSPLHF.